This TCR beta chain is drawn from a study of technical replicates of blood from a few donors. Profiling relied on immunoSEQ multiplex PCR, and the TCRdb table lists in-frame clones only, not all of them. The sample lists about 80,000 clones; 75% to 95% were seen once. In germline, CDR1 is MRHNA, CDR2 SNTAGT. The CDR3 is 15 amino acids. V was pared by 3 bases and J by 0 bases, with 12 bases between. Material for sequencing was T cells isolated from PBMCs. This receptor was identified in a human donor in good health. This chain links TRBV6-4 with TRBJ2-7; tentatively, D is TRBD2 (5 bases). The CDR3 DNA follows: TGTGCCAGCAGTGAGTTCGGGGATAGCTCCTACGAGCAGTACTTC. Its translation is CASSEFGDSSYEQYF.